This entry concerns a single TCR beta chain. What it recognizes is unknown. The CDR3 length is 18 residues. The data were produced by immunoSEQ multiplex PCR, yet TCRdb's version contains in-frame clones alone and is incomplete. The repertoire holds around 64,000 clones, with 87% as singletons. This sample stems from a study of Tregs in tolerant kidney transplant recipients. The study, taken as a whole, reports: Expanding Tregs on activated donor B cells appeared to best identify donor-specific TCRbeta clones. Validation in larger populations is needed because few patients were studied. Biological reproducibility was not directly addressed in this study.

The nonmyeloablative bone marrow transplants came from related graft donors, with transient mixed chimerism. J is TRBJ2-7 and V is TRBV21-1; TRBD1 is taken as the D call from the table, unchecked against the DNA. TRBV21-1 is a documented pseudogene. Sequenced here: CD4+ T cells from blood (PBMCs), sampled 6 months after the transplant. The TCR sequence derives from a human patient who received a combined kidney and bone marrow transplant. Among the T cells, some may be from the graft donor. The CDR3 region has the DNA TGTGCCAGCAGCCACACACCCGGACAGGGGACCCCTCCCTACGAGCAGTACTTC. Its translation: CASSHTPGQGTPPYEQYF.